This T cell receptor (beta chain) was retrieved from a study of blood T cell repertoires in COVID-19. Clones were read by immunoSEQ multiplex PCR, and TCRdb kept only the in-frame ones, dropping some. The sample lists over 110,000 clones, roughly 88% occurring once. Germline-derived CDR1 and CDR2 are LNHDA and SQIVND (reference sequence). Trimming removed 4 bases from V and 5 bases from J; junction bases left unmatched: 2. This CDR3 has 13 residues. V and J are TRBV19 and TRBJ2-1, with 7 bases matching TRBD1. The receptor's source is a human donor in a cohort sampled during active COVID-19. Input material: peripheral blood. CDR3 sequence (DNA): TGTGCCAGTAGTACCGGGACAGACAATGAGCAGTTCTTC. This translates into CASSTGTDNEQFF.